One T cell receptor (beta chain) is described in this entry. V was cut by 4 bases and J by 5 bases, with 18 bases left in between. There are 15 residues in the CDR3. CDR1 SGHKS and CDR2 YYEKEE come from the germline V gene (reference sequence). The method was immunoSEQ multiplex PCR; TCRdb's version includes in-frame clones alone and lacks a portion of them. This sample has approximately 330,000 clones, with about nine tenths found just once. The sample is drawn from a study of blood T cell repertoires in COVID-19. Across the study: COVID-19 samples from acute and convalescent phases originated in the United States, Italy and Spain.

The V and J genes are TRBV5-5 and TRBJ1-1; TRBD1 is a possible D gene (5 bases). Sequenced: peripheral blood. This receptor was taken from a man aged 25 to 40 with COVID-19, enrolled during active disease. The CDR3 is CASSPQEGMSTEAFF. The DNA of the CDR3 is TGTGCCAGCAGCCCTCAGGAGGGGATGAGTACTGAAGCTTTCTTT. Drawing the rest from reference TRBV5-5 and TRBJ1-1, the complete variable domain is DAGVTQSPTHLIKTRGQQVTLRCSPISGHKSVSWYQQVLGQGPQFIFQYYEKEERGRGNFPDRFSARQFPNYSSELNVNALLLGDSALYLCASSPQEGMSTEAFFGQGTRLTVV.